What follows is one TCR beta chain and its context. This sample stems from a study of early T cells in non-severe SARS-CoV-2 infection. Study summary: Sequencing was performed on bulk RNA from unsorted whole blood, leaving chains unpaired.

With 6 bases clipped from V and 0 bases from J, the junction kept 6 bases outside the gene matches. There are 14 residues in the CDR3. Per germline, CDR1 DFQATT and CDR2 SNEGSKA (reference sequence). Separate cDNA molecules each had unique molecular identifiers attached to them. TCRdb ran MiXCR on the 5' RACE reads and lists one entry per CDR3 protein. Among roughly 28,000 distinct CDR3 sequences listed, over 4% were seen once. This receptor was obtained from an adult who was a healthcare worker with PCR-confirmed SARS-CoV-2 infection or an uninfected control (not recorded which). The rearrangement links TRBV20-1 to TRBJ2-3, with 7 nucleotides matching TRBD2. The source material was whole blood. The CDR3 bases are TGCAGTGCCGACGGGCGGGAGAGCACAGATACGCAGTATTTT. This gives the protein CSADGRESTDTQYF.